This entry is about one T cell receptor (beta chain). No antigen is known for it. It was focal radiation plus CTLA-4 blockade with ipilimumab that patients with chemo-refractory metastatic non-small-cell lung cancer received. This entry comes from a study of radiotherapy plus CTLA-4 blockade in lung cancer. Study information: An objective response was seen in 18% of patients, and disease control in 25% to 40%. Regarding the study as a whole: The best predictor of response was reported to be early blood T cell clone dynamics, with interferon-beta. Blood-borne expansion of tumor-derived TCR clones followed radiotherapy plus ipilimumab.

TCRdb's table, derived via immunoSEQ multiplex PCR, lists solely in-frame clones and lacks some. The sample shows 120,000 or so clones, nearly 80% of them seen only once. The V gene lost 8 bases and the J gene lost 6 bases, with 7 bases spanning the gap. The CDR3 covers 10 residues. CDR1 and CDR2 from the germline V gene are LNHDA and SQIVND (reference sequence). Sequencing used peripheral blood, obtained from a patient treated with radiotherapy plus ipilimumab. This clonotype was sampled from a human donor with non-small cell lung cancer who had a partial response to radiotherapy plus ipilimumab. V is TRBV19 and J is TRBJ1-1; D is uncertain. In nucleotides, the CDR3 is TGTGCCAGTGGCCCGTCTGAAGCTTTCTTT. Translating it yields CASGPSEAFF.